This T cell receptor beta chain appears in the sequencing data of a study of cytomegalovirus exposure and HLA in healthy donors. Study results and limitations: A likely sequencing artifact accounted for one observed cluster of highly shared sequence variants. Later analysis found that TCR beta chains associated with HLA were more clonally expanded than other, equally common chains.

A multiplex PCR was run with 60 Vbeta primers and 13 Jbeta primers. The table came from immunoSEQ multiplex PCR; TCRdb's copy has only in-frame clones and leaves some out. Of around 100,000 clones detected, less than 85% appear once; the ten largest clones hold 15% to 20%. Notes on this clone: Its target is not known.

This CDR3 has 13 amino acids. Trimming took off 2 bases at V and 6 bases at J, with 7 bases between the two ends. Germline V gene sequence: CDR1 ENHRY, CDR2 SYGVKD. This clonotype was obtained from a woman aged 60 to 75 in good health and CMV-seropositive. The chain recombines TRBV10-3 with TRBJ2-2, with unresolved D. The sequencing input was PBMCs. This CDR3 reads CAISETEPGELFF. Written as DNA, the CDR3 is TGTGCCATCAGTGAGACGGAGCCCGGGGAGCTGTTTTTT.